These 21 T cell receptor beta chains came from one sample sequenced in a study of blood T cell repertoires in COVID-19. Using immunoSEQ multiplex PCR, the repertoire was profiled, and TCRdb retains in-frame clones only, with some absent. The sample includes 230,000 or so clones, about 85% seen only once; the top ten take 6.6%. The specimen sequenced was PBMCs or T cells enriched from blood (not recorded which). The receptors were gathered from a woman in her 50s who had been exposed to COVID-19.

This chain joins TRBV5-1 and TRBJ2-1; D remains ambiguous. CDR1 is SGHRS, CDR2 YFSETQ, per germline. The CDR3 contains 14 residues. The germline V and J ends were trimmed by 0 bases and 6 bases, with 10 bases remaining between them. CDR3 sequence: CASSLGSYPNEQFF. CDR3 DNA: TGCGCCAGCAGCTTGGGTTCCTATCCCAATGAGCAGTTCTTC.

The chain has TRBV6-1 and TRBJ1-2, with D unresolved. This CDR3 comprises 14 residues. CDR1 and CDR2 from the germline V gene are MNHNS and SASEGT. V dropped 2 bases and J dropped 5 bases, with 12 bases sitting between them. CDR3 sequence (DNA): TGTGCCAGCAGTGAATCGTCCGAGCGGTATGGCTACACCTTC. This codes for CASSESSERYGYTF.

The rearrangement joins TRBV10-3 to TRBJ2-2; TRBD2 agrees at 8 bases. Trimming at V came to 8 bases and at J to 7 bases, leaving 12 bases not matched to a gene. Germline loops: CDR1 ENHRY, CDR2 SYGVKD. The CDR3 is 15 residues long. The CDR3 protein is CAIPASGGPNGELFF. The CDR3 DNA is TGTGCCATCCCTGCCAGCGGGGGTCCAAACGGGGAGCTGTTTTTT.

The CDR3 protein is CASSLAQGRNEQFF. In DNA form, the CDR3 reads TGTGCCAGCAGCTTAGCCCAGGGAAGGAATGAGCAGTTCTTC. The chain has TRBV7-2 and TRBJ2-1; possible D gene TRBD1, 5 bases. The CDR3 contains 14 residues. Germline V gives CDR1 SGHTA, CDR2 FQGNSA. The V and J ends lost 0 bases and 7 bases respectively, with 10 bases between them.

The chain couples TRBV11-2 to TRBJ2-3; TRBD1 might be the D (6 bases). Trimming removed 2 bases at V and 2 bases at J, with 14 bases between. The CDR3 runs to 16 residues. The germline V gene encodes CDR1 SGHAT and CDR2 FQNNGV. CDR3 sequence (DNA): TGTGCCAGCAGCTTAACTGGGGGCGGTTACACAGATACGCAGTATTTT. Encoded protein: CASSLTGGGYTDTQYF.

The rearrangement uses TRBV5-1 and TRBJ1-1; D perhaps matches TRBD1 (5 bases). Trimming shortened V by 4 bases and J by 5 bases, and 15 bases separated the two germline ends. CDR3 length: 14 amino acids. The germline gives CDR1 SGHRS, CDR2 YFSETQ. The CDR3 nucleotides read TGCGCCAGCAGCCCTACAAGTAAGGGGACTGAAGCTTTCTTT. This translates into CASSPTSKGTEAFF.

This clone was observed a handful of times. The rearrangement joins TRBV7-9 to TRBJ1-1; unclear D gene. V was cut by 1 base and J by 1 base, with 10 bases left in between. CDR1 is SEHNR and CDR2 is FQNEAQ in the germline V gene (reference sequence). The CDR3 is made up of 15 amino acids. CDR3 amino acids: CASSLVGLTNTEAFF. CDR3 bases: TGTGCCAGCAGCTTAGTGGGCTTGACGAACACTGAAGCTTTCTTT.

This rearrangement joins TRBV3-1 (or the pseudogene TRBV3-2) to TRBJ1-2; a possible D gene is TRBD1 (5 bases). V dropped 1 base and J dropped 4 bases, with 22 bases sitting between them. Germline CDR1 is LGHDT and CDR2 is YNNKEL (reference sequence). The CDR3 is 18 residues long. The CDR3 DNA reads as TGTGCCAGCAGCCAAGTCTTTTTTACGTCCGGGGGGGTCTATGGCTACACCTTC. It specifies CASSQVFFTSGGVYGYTF.

This chain connects TRBV4-2 to TRBJ1-2; no definite D call. This CDR3 contains 15 residues. V lost 0 bases, J lost 5 bases, and 13 bases lay in between. The V gene's germline CDR1 is LGHNA and CDR2 YNFKEQ. The CDR3 DNA is TGTGCCAGCAGCCAAGAGGATAAGGAGGAATATGGCTACACCTTC. This encodes CASSQEDKEEYGYTF.

The V call is TRBV29-1, the J call TRBJ2-3; 7 bases map to TRBD1. CDR3 length: 14 residues. The V gene end was trimmed by 4 bases and the J gene end by 4 bases; junction bases not matched to a gene: 8. Germline V gene sequence: CDR1 SQVTM, CDR2 ANQGSEA. CDR3 region: CSVGMTGFADTQYF. The CDR3 nucleotides read TGCAGCGTTGGGATGACAGGGTTCGCAGATACGCAGTATTTT.

This chain joins TRBV15 and TRBJ1-5; 7 bases map to TRBD1. CDR1 and CDR2 from the germline V gene are LNHNV and YYDKDF (reference sequence). This CDR3 spans 15 amino acids. The V segment lost 0 bases and the J segment 8 bases; nucleotides outside the gene matches: 7. CDR3 sequence: CATSRDLGGEEPQHF. The CDR3 DNA reads TGTGCCACCAGCAGAGATCTAGGGGGCGAAGAGCCCCAGCATTTT.

This clone was seen once. This chain links TRBV24-1 with TRBJ2-3; weak D call: TRBD2 (5 bases). Germline V gives CDR1 KGHDR, CDR2 SFDVKD. This CDR3 is built from 13 residues. Trimming took 4 bases from V and 14 from J, leaving 18 bases between them. CDR3 region: CATSEGSKLLLYF. CDR3 nucleotides: TGTGCCACCAGTGAGGGGAGCAAATTACTCTTGTATTTT.

V gene TRBV7-2 combines with J gene TRBJ2-1, with D possibly being TRBD2 (5 bases). Trimming took off 5 bases at V and 4 bases at J, with 9 bases between the two ends. CDR1 SGHTA and CDR2 FQGNSA come from the germline V gene. CDR3 length: 13 residues. CDR3 nucleotides: TGTGCCAGCAGCCTTCGGACTTACAATGAGCAGTTCTTC. As protein: CASSLRTYNEQFF.

V is TRBV6-6 and J is TRBJ1-3; a possible D gene is TRBD1 (5 bases). Germline V gives CDR1 MNHNY, CDR2 SVGAGI (reference sequence). V lost 7 bases, J lost 0 bases, and 16 bases lay in between. This CDR3 region has 16 residues. The DNA of the CDR3 is TGTGCCAGCATCCAGGGTGGCTCCCGCTCTGGAAACACCATATATTTT. It is translated as CASIQGGSRSGNTIYF.

V and J are TRBV25-1 and TRBJ2-1, with 10 bases that match TRBD2. The CDR3 sequence is 15 residues long. CDR1 is MGHDK, CDR2 SYGVNS, per germline. The trim removed 3 bases at V and 3 bases at J, leaving 2 bases unmatched. The DNA for the CDR3 is TGTGCCAGCAGTGACCTAGCGGGGGTCTACAATGAGCAGTTCTTC. This translates into CASSDLAGVYNEQFF.

This clone was seen just once. This rearrangement joins TRBV7-9 to TRBJ2-1, with 8 bases matching TRBD2. V was pared by 1 base and J by 7 bases, with 6 bases of the junction left unmatched. Germline lookup yields CDR1 SEHNR and CDR2 FQNEAQ (reference sequence). This CDR3 has 15 residues. The CDR3 loop reads CASSLVAGGPNEQFF. CDR3 bases: TGTGCCAGCAGCTTAGTGGCGGGGGGTCCGAATGAGCAGTTCTTC.

The chain recombines TRBV5-6 with TRBJ2-7; 8 bases map to TRBD1. The CDR3 extends over 16 amino acids. Looked up from germline, CDR1 is SGHDT and CDR2 is YYEEEE. V gave up 5 bases and J gave up 4 bases; unmatched junction bases: 14. The CDR3, as DNA: TGTGCCAGCAGTCACCGACAGGGGAAGATGAGTTACGAGCAGTACTTC. This encodes CASSHRQGKMSYEQYF.

The chain joins TRBV9 to TRBJ2-1; possible D gene TRBD1, 6 bases. Trimming removed 4 bases at V and 6 bases at J, with 20 bases between. The CDR3 sequence is 16 residues long. Germline V gives CDR1 SGDLS, CDR2 YYNGEE. CDR3: CASSPQVIGRGNEQFF. The CDR3 nucleotides are TGTGCCAGCAGCCCTCAAGTAATCGGCAGGGGCAATGAGCAGTTCTTC.

The rearrangement uses TRBV2 and TRBJ1-5; D unresolved. Trimming left V 3 bases short and J 5 bases short, with 8 bases between. There are 13 residues in the CDR3. Germline assignment: CDR1 SNHLY and CDR2 FYNNEI. The CDR3 spells CASSETFDQPQHF. The CDR3 DNA follows: TGTGCCAGCAGTGAGACATTCGATCAGCCCCAGCATTTT.

The chain links TRBV5-1 to TRBJ1-2; weak D call: TRBD1 (5 bases). This CDR3 is 12 amino acids long. Germline-derived CDR1 and CDR2 are SGHRS and YFSETQ. With 4 bases removed from V and 6 bases from J, the gap between germline ends came to 10 bases. CDR3 loop: CASSANRNGYTF. The CDR3 region has the DNA TGCGCCAGCAGCGCAAACAGGAATGGCTACACCTTC.

The CDR3 spells CSAWEANQPQHF. In DNA, the CDR3 is TGCAGCGCCTGGGAGGCGAACCAGCCCCAGCATTTT. The chain joins TRBV29-1 to TRBJ1-5; no clear D gene. There are 12 residues in the CDR3. The V gene lost 7 bases and the J gene lost 7 bases, with 14 bases spanning the gap. The germline gives CDR1 SQVTM, CDR2 ANQGSEA.